This is a list of T cell receptor beta chains from one sample in a study of early T cells in non-severe SARS-CoV-2 infection. TCRdb re-analysed the 5' RACE reads in MiXCR, keeping a single row per CDR3 protein. Of approximately 73,000 distinct CDR3 sequences listed, more than 10% are singletons. What was sequenced was whole blood. These receptors all stem from an adult who was a healthcare worker with PCR-confirmed SARS-CoV-2 infection or an uninfected control (not recorded which). Each CDR3 is given with its conserved first and last residue. A D gene is named only where the DNA matches it firmly. Clone size is not always given. Where it is, it says once, few, many or a class for expanded clones.

D	size	V	J	DNA	CDR3
TRBD1	many	TRBV19	TRBJ1-5	TGTGCCAGTAGTATGCAGGGACAGAGCAATCAGCCCCAGCATTTT	CASSMQGQSNQPQHF
NA	NA	TRBV28	TRBJ1-1	TGTGCCACCAGACGGTACACTGAAGCTTTCTTT	CATRRYTEAFF
NA	many	TRBV20-1	TRBJ2-7	TGCAGTGCTAGGGTGTATGGGGACACCGACTACGAGCAGTACTTC	CSARVYGDTDYEQYF
NA	NA	TRBV9	TRBJ1-1	TGTGCCAGCAGCGGTACCGGGACATTAAACACTGAAGCTTTCTTT	CASSGTGTLNTEAFF
NA	many	TRBV7-8	TRBJ2-7	TGTGCCAGCAGTAACCGGGACACGATGTACGAGCAGTACTTC	CASSNRDTMYEQYF
NA	few	TRBV13	TRBJ1-2	TGTACCAGCAGCTTGAGGGAGTCTAACTATGGCTACACCTTC	CTSSLRESNYGYTF
TRBD2	few	TRBV9	TRBJ2-7	TGTGCCAGCAGCCTTAGCGGGGGTATACCCTACGAGCAGTACTTC	CASSLSGGIPYEQYF
NA	many	TRBV5-4	TRBJ2-3	TGTGCCAGCAGCCGCGACAGCACAGATACGCAGTATTTT	CASSRDSTDTQYF
NA	few	TRBV5-1	TRBJ2-3	TGCGCCAGCAGCTTTAACCGGGCTTACACAGATACGCAGTATTTT	CASSFNRAYTDTQYF
TRBD2	NA	TRBV28	TRBJ2-1	TGTGCCAGCAGTCCCTCCGGACTAGCGGCATCCTACAATGAGCAGTTCTTC	CASSPSGLAASYNEQFF
TRBD1	many	TRBV7-2	TRBJ2-3	TGTGCCAGCAGCCTAGACAGGGGGCGCGATTTTGAGTATTTT	CASSLDRGRDFEYF
NA	NA	TRBV7-8	TRBJ2-4	TGTGCCAGCAGCCTCTTGATGGCGGGTACAGCCAAAAACATTCAGTACTTC	CASSLLMAGTAKNIQYF
NA	NA	TRBV28	TRBJ1-2	TGTGCCAGCAGTGGGGGACTCCCCTATGGCTACACCTTC	CASSGGLPYGYTF
NA	NA	TRBV5-4	TRBJ1-2	TGTGCCAGCAGCTTGGTGCCAGGAGGAGGCTACACCTTC	CASSLVPGGGYTF
TRBD1	NA	TRBV28	TRBJ2-3	TGTGCCAGCAGTCAGATGACAGGGAAAGGAGATACGCAGTATTTT	CASSQMTGKGDTQYF
TRBD1	few	TRBV18	TRBJ1-5	TGTGCCAGCTCAAGCCTGGGACAGGGAAGCAATCAGCCCCAGCATTTT	CASSSLGQGSNQPQHF
NA	NA	TRBV29-1	TRBJ2-1	TGCAGCGTTGAGTTAGGGGTCTACAATGAGCAGTTCTTC	CSVELGVYNEQFF
NA	many	TRBV7-2	TRBJ2-7	TGTGCCAGCAGCTTAGGCCCAGGGACCGAGCAGTACTTC	CASSLGPGTEQYF
NA	many	TRBV29-1	TRBJ1-1	TGCAGCGCCGTGACCGGGATGAACACTGAAGCTTTCTTT	CSAVTGMNTEAFF
NA	many	TRBV25-1	TRBJ1-1	TGTGCCAGCAGTGAACCCATGACAAGCAACACTGAAGCTTTCTTT	CASSEPMTSNTEAFF
TRBD1	few	TRBV20-1	TRBJ1-3	TGCAGTGCTAGAGATGGGCAGGGGGTACCTGGAAACACCATATATTTT	CSARDGQGVPGNTIYF
TRBD2	many	TRBV7-2	TRBJ2-7	TGTGCCAGCAGCTTAGGGTTAGCGGGAGTCGAGCAGTACTTC	CASSLGLAGVEQYF
NA	many	TRBV28	TRBJ2-3	TGTGCCAGCACCTCCCCTAGGGTTAGCACAGATACGCAGTATTTT	CASTSPRVSTDTQYF
NA	NA	TRBV29-1	TRBJ2-3	TGCAGCGCCGCCTCCGGGACCAGGGCAGATACGCAGTATTTT	CSAASGTRADTQYF
TRBD2	NA	TRBV4-3	TRBJ2-7	TGCGCCAGCAGCCAGGCGACTAGCGGGAGCTACGAGCAGTACTTC	CASSQATSGSYEQYF
NA	few	TRBV12-3/TRBV12-4	TRBJ2-7	TGTGCCAGCAGAAGATCGTCCTACGAGCAGTACTTC	CASRRSSYEQYF
NA	NA	TRBV7-8	TRBJ1-4	TGTGCCAGCAGCCCGAGTGAGGCAGGGGCCCAAAAACTGTTTTTT	CASSPSEAGAQKLFF
NA	many	TRBV29-1	TRBJ2-1	TGCAGCGTTGTAGGCGGTCACAATGAGCAGTTCTTC	CSVVGGHNEQFF
TRBD2	NA	TRBV28	TRBJ2-1	TGTGCCAGCAGTTCACTAGGGACTAGCGACGACAATGAGCAGTTCTTC	CASSSLGTSDDNEQFF